The clone carrying this TCR beta chain was counted many times. The antigen is undetermined. Other autoimmune diseases, uncontrolled infections, pregnancy or lactation excluded patients from enrollment. RNA transcripts yielded amplified TCR beta CDR3 regions. Second-round multiplex PCR came after a first-round RT-PCR that employed HTBI primers. MiXCR, applied by TCRdb to the multiplex PCR reads, yields one record per CDR3 protein. The sample consists of about 180,000 distinct CDR3 sequences, roughly two fifths of them appearing once. The data originate from a study of Graves' ophthalmopathy and Graves' hyperthyroidism. General study findings and limits: The model's ophthalmopathy progression predictions had approximately 69% sensitivity and about 72% specificity.

The CDR3 has 13 amino acids. Per germline, CDR1 MNHEY and CDR2 SVGAGI. Trimming took 2 bases from V and 4 from J, leaving 8 bases between them. The J gene is TRBJ1-1, the V gene TRBV6-5; D gene ambiguous. The source is a woman aged 40 to 50 with Graves' ophthalmopathy. Sequencing used peripheral blood. The CDR3 sequence is CASSYVSGTEAFF. CDR3 in DNA: TGTGCCAGCAGTTACGTGTCGGGCACTGAAGCTTTCTTT.